This TCR beta chain derives from a study of CD8+ T cells in alopecia areata. Study-level results: Lesional scalp, especially alopecia totalis/universalis, showed higher clonality than normal scalp. Scalp specimens additionally yield sequences from normal skin's resident alphabeta T cells. Sharing of TCR sequences between patients (possibly for HLA-related reasons) was less clear than in mice.

The ends were cut back, 2 bases at V and 0 bases at J, with 5 bases in the middle. The CDR3 totals 13 residues. The germline gives CDR1 SGHDT, CDR2 YYEEEE. On this clone: Antigen specificity is unknown.

It was cDNA, reverse transcribed from extracted RNA, that served as the sequencing template. TCRdb's table, derived via immunoSEQ multiplex PCR, lists solely in-frame clones and lacks some. The table shows more than 95,000 clones, with around three fifths occurring only once. The origin of this receptor is a human donor in good health. The rearrangement uses TRBV5-6 and TRBJ2-5; D call uncertain. The sample consisted of CD4+ T cells sorted from blood. This chain's CDR3 is CASSLQNQETQYF. The CDR3 DNA is TGTGCCAGCAGCTTACAGAACCAAGAGACCCAGTACTTC.